This T cell receptor (beta chain) was observed in a study of PD-L1 blockade in urothelial cancer. As for the study in general: The patients' atezolizumab therapy, 1,200 mg intravenously every 3 weeks, started at some point between 2014 and 2015. Broader study findings: Clonality of blood TCR below the median before treatment predicted better survival.

CDR1 and CDR2 (germline): SNHLY, FYNNEI. The ends lost 5 bases at V and 5 bases at J; junction bases unmatched: 8. The CDR3 covers 14 residues. TCRdb's table, derived via immunoSEQ multiplex PCR, lists solely in-frame clones and lacks some. This table has around 66,000 clones, about 81% appearing once. In regard to this clone: Its specificity is not known.

Time point given: pretreatment peripheral blood. All patients carried locally advanced or metastatic urothelial carcinoma. The chain couples TRBV2 to TRBJ2-7, with 8 bases matching TRBD1. The material sequenced was PBMCs, taken around atezolizumab (anti-PD-L1) treatment. The receptor's source is a man aged 65 to 85 with urothelial cancer. The CDR3 bases are TGTGCCAGCAGTAAACAGGGGGGTTTCCACGAGCAGTACTTC. Protein product: CASSKQGGFHEQYF.